The 8 T cell receptor beta chains below come from one sample, sequenced in a study of human T cells and chemical hapten exposure. TCRdb reprocessed the RACE reads via MiXCR and lists one record per CDR3 protein. In the table there are more than 65,000 distinct CDR3 sequences, about a tenth of which are singletons. Time point specified: patch test 1, 2 weeks after DPC sensitization. The treatment: therapeutic diphenylcyclopropenone sensitization with weekly scalp DPC. The source material was whole blood, sampled in connection with sensitization to the hapten diphenylcyclopropenone (DPC). These receptors were obtained from a woman aged 45-59 years with alopecia areata. Some clones in this sample may be carry-over from other donors' samples.

V and J are TRBV11-2 and TRBJ2-7; D perhaps matches TRBD1 (6 bases). The CDR3 length is 14 residues. V shed 3 bases and J shed 7 bases, with 16 bases lying between them. CDR1 is SGHAT and CDR2 is FQNNGV in the germline V gene. The DNA of the CDR3 is TGTGCCAGCAGCTTTGGGGCAGGGGTGGAGGAGCAGTACTTC. It codes for CASSFGAGVEEQYF.

This clonotype was counted between two and nine times. The chain links TRBV5-1 to TRBJ2-3, with TRBD1 as a possible D gene (5 bases). The V and J ends lost 7 bases and 1 base respectively, with 10 bases between them. In germline, CDR1 is SGHRS, CDR2 YFSETQ. CDR3 length: 13 amino acids. DNA of the CDR3: TGCGCCAGCGCGATACAGGGCACAGATACGCAGTATTTT. Protein product: CASAIQGTDTQYF. The full variable domain, rest sourced from reference TRBV5-1 and TRBJ2-3, is KAGVTQTPRYLIKTRGQQVTLSCSPISGHRSVSWYQQTPGQGLQFLFEYFSETQRNKGNFPGRFSGRQFSNSRSEMNVSTLELGDSALYLCASAIQGTDTQYFGPGTRLTVL.

This clonotype was observed a handful of times. The chain recombines TRBV18 with TRBJ2-7; no firm D call. The CDR3 is 13 residues long. Germline V gene sequence: CDR1 KGHSH, CDR2 LQKENI. V was cut by 3 bases and J by 0 bases, with 6 bases left in between. CDR3 DNA: TGTGCCAGCTCACCCTCTAGCTCCTACGAGCAGTACTTC. Protein: CASSPSSSYEQYF.

The DNA of the CDR3 is TGTGCCAGTAGTATGGTCGGGAACCAAGAGACCCAGTACTTC. This encodes CASSMVGNQETQYF. The V and J genes are TRBV19 and TRBJ2-5; D perhaps matches TRBD2 (5 bases). There are 14 residues in the CDR3. Per germline, CDR1 LNHDA and CDR2 SQIVND (reference sequence). The V end lost 3 bases, the J end lost 0 bases, and 8 bases lay between the germline ends.

This clonotype was observed a few times. V and J are TRBV7-2 and TRBJ1-2; D unclear. The CDR3 consists of 15 residues. The V end lost 0 bases, the J end lost 5 bases, and 13 bases lay between the germline ends. Per the germline V gene, CDR1 is SGHTA and CDR2 is FQGNSA. CDR3 amino acids: CASSLAGSQTYGYTF. In nucleotides, the CDR3 is TGTGCCAGCAGCTTAGCCGGGAGTCAGACTTATGGCTACACCTTC.

This rearrangement joins TRBV29-1 to TRBJ2-2; TRBD1 aligns across 9 bases. The CDR3 is 14 amino acids. Germline loops: CDR1 SQVTM, CDR2 ANQGSEA. With V trimmed by 5 bases and J by 7 bases, 8 bases remained unmatched. The CDR3 nucleotides read TGCAGCGTTTCAGGGACAGGGATCGGCGGGGAGCTGTTTTTT. This codes for CSVSGTGIGGELFF.

The V and J genes are TRBV3-1 and TRBJ2-5; D possibly corresponds to TRBD1 (5 bases). This CDR3 comprises 15 residues. Germline CDR1 is LGHDT and CDR2 is YNNKEL (reference sequence). V was clipped by 4 bases and J by 2 bases, with 14 bases between them. As DNA, the CDR3 is TGTGCCAGCAGCCGCCCGACAGTCTCTCAAGAGACCCAGTACTTC. It translates to CASSRPTVSQETQYF.

The chain recombines TRBV29-1 with TRBJ2-7; perhaps TRBD1 as D (6 bases). The V gene's germline CDR1 is SQVTM and CDR2 ANQGSEA. The CDR3 is 12 amino acids. The V gene lost 4 bases and the J gene lost 2 bases, with 9 bases spanning the gap. The CDR3 bases are TGCAGCGTTGCAGGGGCCCCCTACGAGCAGTACTTC. It yields the protein CSVAGAPYEQYF.